The next 21 T cell receptor beta chains were all read from a single sample in a study of lymphopenia after photon versus proton radiotherapy (dated by TCRdb to between 2019 and 2020). Receptor libraries were prepared by the immunoSEQ multiplex PCR assay. The source is immuneACCESS, and TCRdb retained only in-frame sequences with V and J called. Part of the clones is not carried over; for the studies checked, unresolved V genes explain less than half of this, and the remainder is unexplained. The sample table holds under 80,000 clones, of which 75% to 90% were seen once. About 2.5% of the sample comes from the top ten. Sequencing was performed on peripheral blood, taken from a patient treated with photon-based radiotherapy. Receptors were obtained from a man aged 40-49 years with gastric cancer.

This chain joins TRBV6-1 and TRBJ2-1; D unclear. Germline CDR1 reads MNHNS; CDR2 reads SASEGT. This CDR3 spans 13 amino acids. Deletions cut 5 bases from V and 8 bases from J, with 13 bases between. The CDR3 region is CASSSSRKDEQFF. The CDR3, as DNA: TGTGCCAGCAGTTCCTCAAGGAAGGATGAGCAGTTCTTC.

The chain recombines TRBV5-6 with TRBJ1-2; 8 nucleotides agree with TRBD1. The CDR3 covers 19 residues. From germline, CDR1 is SGHDT and CDR2 YYEEEE. V was pared by 5 bases and J by 3 bases, with 21 bases of the junction left unmatched. CDR3 sequence: CASRRTGGGKTGMDYGYTF. The CDR3 DNA reads TGTGCCAGCAGACGAACAGGGGGTGGCAAGACGGGAATGGACTATGGCTACACCTTC.

This sequence joins TRBV19 and TRBJ2-7; D call uncertain. Trimming took off 3 bases at V and 3 bases at J, with 9 bases between the two ends. The CDR3 covers 13 residues. Germline CDR1 LNHDA, CDR2 SQIVND (reference sequence). This CDR3 is CASSIGVGYEQYF. In DNA form, the CDR3 reads TGTGCCAGTAGTATTGGGGTCGGCTACGAGCAGTACTTC. Filled out from reference TRBV19 and TRBJ2-7, the complete variable domain reads DGGITQSPKYLFRKEGQNVTLSCEQNLNHDAMYWYRQDPGQGLRLIYYSQIVNDFQKGDIAEGYSVSREKKESFPLTVTSAQKNPTAFYLCASSIGVGYEQYFGPGTRLTVT.

This clone was counted a single time. This chain links TRBV5-1 with TRBJ1-3; D is possibly TRBD1 (5 bases). The V and J ends lost 4 bases and 2 bases respectively, with 16 bases between them. Germline lookup yields CDR1 SGHRS and CDR2 YFSETQ. The CDR3 runs 16 residues. This chain's CDR3 is CASSPIGAAPGNTIYF. In DNA form, the CDR3 reads TGCGCCAGCAGCCCCATTGGGGCAGCTCCTGGAAACACCATATATTTT. Full variable domain (missing parts from reference TRBV5-1 and TRBJ1-3): KAGVTQTPRYLIKTRGQQVTLSCSPISGHRSVSWYQQTPGQGLQFLFEYFSETQRNKGNFPGRFSGRQFSNSRSEMNVSTLELGDSALYLCASSPIGAAPGNTIYFGEGSWLTVV.

The chain links TRBV6-1 to TRBJ2-3; D gene ambiguous. The germline V gene has CDR1 MNHNS and CDR2 SASEGT. V was cut by 6 bases and J by 4 bases, with 5 bases left in between. The CDR3 length is 11 residues. The CDR3: CASRAADTQYF. The CDR3 region has the DNA TGTGCCAGCAGGGCCGCAGATACGCAGTATTTT.

The chain recombines TRBV5-1 with TRBJ2-7; D is perhaps TRBD1 or TRBD2 (6 bases each). Germline lookup yields CDR1 SGHRS and CDR2 YFSETQ. This CDR3 has 15 amino acids. Trimming took off 6 bases at V and 3 bases at J, with 19 bases between the two ends. The CDR3, as DNA: TGCGCCAGCACCCTCTCCGGGGGACATATCTACGAGCAGTACTTC. Translating gives CASTLSGGHIYEQYF.

This chain links TRBV18 with TRBJ2-7; the D gene is possibly TRBD2 (5 bases). CDR3 length equals 15 residues. Trimming took off 4 bases at V and 2 bases at J, with 15 bases between the two ends. The germline CDR1 and CDR2 sequences are KGHSH and LQKENI. Here the CDR3 reads CASSLTTGIPYEQYF. The CDR3 DNA is TGTGCCAGCTCACTAACTACCGGGATACCCTACGAGCAGTACTTC. Complete variable domain (other parts from reference TRBV18 and TRBJ2-7): NAGVMQNPRHLVRRRGQEARLRCSPMKGHSHVYWYRQLPEEGLKFMVYLQKENIIDESGMPKERFSAEFPKEGPSILRIQQVVRGDSAAYFCASSLTTGIPYEQYFGPGTRLTVT.

Details on this clone: At the DNA level, this CDR3 is encoded by other sequences in the same sample as well. This chain connects TRBV7-9 to TRBJ2-5; perhaps TRBD1 as D (6 bases). Trimming stripped 6 bases from V and 5 bases from J, with 13 bases between. The CDR3 covers 13 residues. CDR1 is SEHNR, CDR2 FQNEAQ, per germline (reference sequence). CDR3 sequence reads: CASSKQGFETQYF. The DNA of the CDR3 is TGTGCCAGCAGTAAACAGGGTTTTGAGACCCAGTACTTC.

V gene TRBV9 combines with J gene TRBJ1-1; 7 positions agree with TRBD1. V lost 3 bases, J lost 5 bases, and 4 bases stayed unmatched. Germline V lookup: CDR1 SGDLS, CDR2 YYNGEE. The CDR3 totals 13 residues. The CDR3 region is CASSATGVTEAFF. The CDR3 nucleotides read TGTGCCAGCAGCGCAACAGGGGTTACTGAAGCTTTCTTT. The whole variable domain, remainder taken from reference TRBV9 and TRBJ1-1, is DSGVTQTPKHLITATGQRVTLRCSPRSGDLSVYWYQQSLDQGLQFLIQYYNGEERAKGNILERFSAQQFPDLHSELNLSSLELGDSALYFCASSATGVTEAFFGQGTRLTVV.

The rearrangement uses TRBV2 and TRBJ1-2, with D maybe TRBD1 (6 bases). The CDR3 consists of 16 residues. Germline V lookup: CDR1 SNHLY, CDR2 FYNNEI. Trimming left V 1 base short and J 0 bases short, with 12 bases between. CDR3 in amino acids: CASSEDWGLANYGYTF. Written as DNA, the CDR3 is TGTGCCAGCAGTGAAGATTGGGGGCTAGCTAACTATGGCTACACCTTC.

This sequence joins TRBV21-1 and TRBJ2-7. TRBV21-1 is annotated as a pseudogene. There are 17 residues in the CDR3. This chain's CDR3 is CASSTLNRGRSSYEQYF. The CDR3 DNA reads as TGTGCCAGCAGCACCCTCAATCGGGGCAGAAGCTCCTACGAGCAGTACTTC.

This chain links TRBV18 with TRBJ2-3, with unresolved D. Per the germline V gene, CDR1 is KGHSH and CDR2 is LQKENI. Trimming took off 3 bases at V and 1 base at J, with 8 bases between the two ends. The CDR3 runs 14 residues. The CDR3 spells CASSPRTGTDTQYF. The CDR3 region has the DNA TGTGCCAGCTCACCGAGGACGGGCACAGATACGCAGTATTTT.

By its share, this clone is medium-sized. The chain joins TRBV9 to TRBJ2-3; unclear D gene. CDR1 is SGDLS and CDR2 is YYNGEE in the germline V gene. The CDR3 contains 15 residues. V was clipped by 0 bases and J by 4 bases, with 12 bases between them. The CDR3 nucleotides read TGTGCCAGCAGCGTAGACCCTTTACCCTCAGATACGCAGTATTTT. Its protein is CASSVDPLPSDTQYF.

This clone was found a few times. The V and J genes are TRBV2 and TRBJ2-7; D unclear. V was trimmed by 5 bases and J by 7 bases, leaving 9 bases between them. The CDR3 length is 11 residues. Germline V lookup: CDR1 SNHLY, CDR2 FYNNEI. For the CDR3, the DNA is TGTGCCAGCAGTCCGGTTAGGGAGCAGTACTTC. Residues: CASSPVREQYF.

This rearrangement joins TRBV29-1 to TRBJ1-1; the match to TRBD1 covers 7 bases. Trimming removed 3 bases from V and 4 bases from J; junction bases left unmatched: 2. This CDR3 is 12 amino acids long. CDR1 is SQVTM and CDR2 is ANQGSEA in the germline V gene. The chain's CDR3 is CSVDPGGTEAFF. In nucleotides, the CDR3 is TGCAGCGTTGACCCAGGGGGCACTGAAGCTTTCTTT.

This sequence joins TRBV18 and TRBJ1-2, with 11 bases lining up with TRBD1. The J segment lost 8 bases and the V segment lost 2 bases, leaving 4 bases of the junction unmatched. The CDR3 sequence is 14 residues long. Germline V lookup: CDR1 KGHSH, CDR2 LQKENI. CDR3 loop: CASSPTDRGHGYTF. As DNA, the CDR3 is TGTGCCAGCTCACCAACGGACAGGGGGCACGGCTACACCTTC. The complete variable domain, with remaining parts taken from reference TRBV18 and TRBJ1-2, reads NAGVMQNPRHLVRRRGQEARLRCSPMKGHSHVYWYRQLPEEGLKFMVYLQKENIIDESGMPKERFSAEFPKEGPSILRIQQVVRGDSAAYFCASSPTDRGHGYTFGSGTRLTVV.

The genes are TRBV11-2 and TRBJ1-6; possible D gene TRBD1, 6 bases. Between the trimmed V and J ends, which lost 5 bases and 7 bases, there was a span of 18 bases. Germline V CDR1 and CDR2: SGHAT, FQNNGV. CDR3 length: 16 amino acids. Written as DNA, the CDR3 is TGTGCCAGCAGCGTCGGTACAGGGAACCACAATTCACCCCTCCACTTT. Translation: CASSVGTGNHNSPLHF.

The chain couples TRBV11-3 to TRBJ2-1, with D perhaps TRBD2 (5 bases). Between the trimmed V and J ends, which lost 1 base and 1 base, there was a span of 8 bases. Per the germline V gene, CDR1 is SGHNT and CDR2 is YENEEA. The CDR3 loop spans 15 amino acids. The chain's CDR3 is CASSLGTPSYNEQFF. The CDR3 DNA reads TGTGCCAGCAGCTTAGGGACTCCTTCCTACAATGAGCAGTTCTTC.

This chain connects TRBV16 to TRBJ2-1, with 8 nucleotides matching TRBD2. Germline V gene data show CDR1 as KGHSY and CDR2 as FQNENV. This CDR3 region has 14 residues. V gave up 4 bases and J gave up 10 bases; unmatched junction bases: 9. The CDR3 here is CASSRDSGDTEQFF. DNA for the CDR3: TGTGCCAGCAGCCGTGATAGCGGGGACACGGAGCAGTTCTTC.

The rearrangement links TRBV19 to TRBJ1-4, with D unclear. The CDR3 sequence is 16 residues long. CDR1 is LNHDA and CDR2 is SQIVND in the germline V gene (reference sequence). V was shortened by 4 bases and J by 0 bases, with 12 bases between the two germline ends. Here the CDR3 reads CASSTSWGATNEKLFF. Written as DNA, the CDR3 is TGTGCCAGTAGTACCAGTTGGGGAGCAACTAATGAAAAACTGTTTTTT. The full variable domain, with the rest looked up from reference TRBV19 and TRBJ1-4, is DGGITQSPKYLFRKEGQNVTLSCEQNLNHDAMYWYRQDPGQGLRLIYYSQIVNDFQKGDIAEGYSVSREKKESFPLTVTSAQKNPTAFYLCASSTSWGATNEKLFFGSGTQLSVL.

This clone is a singleton in its sample. The rearrangement joins TRBV2 to TRBJ2-2; TRBD2 is a possible D gene (6 bases). The germline CDR1 and CDR2 sequences are SNHLY and FYNNEI. The germline V and J ends were trimmed by 8 bases and 5 bases, with 9 bases remaining between them. The CDR3 has 12 amino acids. The DNA of the CDR3 is TGTGCCAGCGGGGGGATGACCGGGGAGCTGTTTTTT. It translates to CASGGMTGELFF. The whole variable domain, remainder taken from reference TRBV2 and TRBJ2-2, is EPEVTQTPSHQVTQMGQEVILRCVPISNHLYFYWYRQILGQKVEFLVSFYNNEISEKSEIFDDQFSVERPDGSNFTLKIRSTKLEDSAMYFCASGGMTGELFFGEGSRLTVL.